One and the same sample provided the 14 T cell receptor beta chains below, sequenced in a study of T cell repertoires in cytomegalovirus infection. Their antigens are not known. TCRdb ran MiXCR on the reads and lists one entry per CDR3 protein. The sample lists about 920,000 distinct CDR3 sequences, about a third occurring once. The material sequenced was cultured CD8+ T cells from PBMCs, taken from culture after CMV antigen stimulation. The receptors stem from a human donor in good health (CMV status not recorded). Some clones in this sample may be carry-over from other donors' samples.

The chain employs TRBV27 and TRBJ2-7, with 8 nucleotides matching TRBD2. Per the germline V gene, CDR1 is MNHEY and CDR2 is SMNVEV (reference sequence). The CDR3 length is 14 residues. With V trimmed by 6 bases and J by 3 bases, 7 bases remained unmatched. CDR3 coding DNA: TGTGCCAGCAGGACGCGGGGGGTCAACTACGAGCAGTACGTC. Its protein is CASRTRGVNYEQYV.

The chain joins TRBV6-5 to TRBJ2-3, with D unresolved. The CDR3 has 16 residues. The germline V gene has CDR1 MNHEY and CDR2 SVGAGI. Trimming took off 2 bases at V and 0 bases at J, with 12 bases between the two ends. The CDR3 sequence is CASSYRPGPSTDTQYF. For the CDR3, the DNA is TGTGCCAGCAGTTACCGGCCAGGTCCTAGCACAGATACGCAGTATTTT.

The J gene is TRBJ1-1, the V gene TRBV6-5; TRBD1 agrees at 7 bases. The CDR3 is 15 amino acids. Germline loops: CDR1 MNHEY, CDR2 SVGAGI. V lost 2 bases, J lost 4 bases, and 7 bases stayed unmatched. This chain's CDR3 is CASSYGRTGGTEAFF. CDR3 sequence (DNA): TGTGCCAGCAGTTACGGGAGGACAGGCGGCACTGAAGCTTTCTTT.

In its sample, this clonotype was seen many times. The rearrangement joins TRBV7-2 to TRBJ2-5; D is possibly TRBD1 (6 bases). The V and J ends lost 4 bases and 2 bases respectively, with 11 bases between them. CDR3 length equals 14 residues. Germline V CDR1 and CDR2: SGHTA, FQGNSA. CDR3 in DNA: TGTGCCAGCAGCTCCACAGGGTTTCAAGAGACCCAGTACTTC. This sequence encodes CASSSTGFQETQYF.

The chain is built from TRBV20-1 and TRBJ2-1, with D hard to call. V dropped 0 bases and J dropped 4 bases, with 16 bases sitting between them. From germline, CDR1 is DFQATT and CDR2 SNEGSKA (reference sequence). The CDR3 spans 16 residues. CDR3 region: CSARDAQGIWYNEQFF. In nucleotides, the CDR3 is TGCAGTGCTAGAGATGCACAAGGGATCTGGTACAATGAGCAGTTCTTC.

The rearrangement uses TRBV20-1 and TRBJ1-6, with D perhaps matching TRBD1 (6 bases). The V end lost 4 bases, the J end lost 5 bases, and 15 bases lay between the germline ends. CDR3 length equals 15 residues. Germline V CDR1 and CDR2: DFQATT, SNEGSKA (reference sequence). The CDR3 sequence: CSATNRERDNSPLHF. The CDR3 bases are TGCAGTGCTACTAACAGGGAGCGGGATAATTCACCCCTCCACTTT.

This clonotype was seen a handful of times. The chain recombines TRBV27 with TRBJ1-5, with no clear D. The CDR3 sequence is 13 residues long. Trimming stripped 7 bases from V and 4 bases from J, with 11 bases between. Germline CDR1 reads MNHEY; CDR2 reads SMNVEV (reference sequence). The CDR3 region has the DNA TGTGCCAGCACTTTTGGGGTTAATCAGCCCCAGCATTTT. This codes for CASTFGVNQPQHF.

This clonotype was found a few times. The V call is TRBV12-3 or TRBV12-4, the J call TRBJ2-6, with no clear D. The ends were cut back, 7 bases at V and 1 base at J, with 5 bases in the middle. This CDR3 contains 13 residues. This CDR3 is CASNPSGANVLTF. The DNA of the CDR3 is TGTGCCAGCAATCCATCTGGGGCCAACGTCCTGACTTTC.

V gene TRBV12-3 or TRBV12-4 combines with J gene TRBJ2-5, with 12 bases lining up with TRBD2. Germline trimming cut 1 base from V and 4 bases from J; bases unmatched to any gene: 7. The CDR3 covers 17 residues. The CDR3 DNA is TGTGCCAGCAGTTTAGACCGACTAGCGGGGGTGGTAGAGACCCAGTACTTC. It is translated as CASSLDRLAGVVETQYF.

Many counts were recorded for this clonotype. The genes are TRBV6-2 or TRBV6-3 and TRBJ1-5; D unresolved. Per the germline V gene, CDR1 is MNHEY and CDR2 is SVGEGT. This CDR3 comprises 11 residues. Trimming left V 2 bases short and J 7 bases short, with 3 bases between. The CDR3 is CASSYPQPQHF. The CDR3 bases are TGTGCCAGCAGTTACCCCCAGCCCCAGCATTTT.

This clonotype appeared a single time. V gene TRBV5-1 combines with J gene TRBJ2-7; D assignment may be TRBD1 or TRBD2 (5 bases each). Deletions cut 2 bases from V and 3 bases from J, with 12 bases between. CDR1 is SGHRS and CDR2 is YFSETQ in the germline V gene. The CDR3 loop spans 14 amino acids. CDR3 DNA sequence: TGCGCCAGCAGCTTCCGGGACCGCAACTACGAGCAGTACTTC. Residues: CASSFRDRNYEQYF. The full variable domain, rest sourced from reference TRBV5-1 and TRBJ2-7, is KAGVTQTPRYLIKTRGQQVTLSCSPISGHRSVSWYQQTPGQGLQFLFEYFSETQRNKGNFPGRFSGRQFSNSRSEMNVSTLELGDSALYLCASSFRDRNYEQYFGPGTRLTVT.

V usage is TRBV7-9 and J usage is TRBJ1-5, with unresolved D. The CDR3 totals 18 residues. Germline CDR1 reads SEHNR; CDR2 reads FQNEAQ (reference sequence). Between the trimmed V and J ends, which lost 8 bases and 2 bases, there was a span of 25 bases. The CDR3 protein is CASEKGGSWGFRNQPQHF. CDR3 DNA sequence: TGTGCCAGCGAAAAGGGAGGGTCATGGGGATTCCGCAATCAGCCCCAGCATTTT.

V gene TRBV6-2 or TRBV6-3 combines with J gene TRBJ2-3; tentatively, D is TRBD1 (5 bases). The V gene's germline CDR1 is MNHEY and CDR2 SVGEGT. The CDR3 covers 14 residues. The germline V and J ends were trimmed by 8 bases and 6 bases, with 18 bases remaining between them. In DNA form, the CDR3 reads TGTGCCAGCGGGGCGATACCTACAACTGATACGCAGTATTTT. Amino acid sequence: CASGAIPTTDTQYF.

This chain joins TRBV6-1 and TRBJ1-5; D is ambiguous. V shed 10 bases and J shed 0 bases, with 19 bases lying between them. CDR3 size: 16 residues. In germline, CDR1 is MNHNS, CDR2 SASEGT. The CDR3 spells CAITPGVGFSNQPQHF. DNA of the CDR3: TGTGCCATCACCCCTGGGGTTGGATTTAGCAATCAGCCCCAGCATTTT.